This is a list of T cell receptor beta chains from one sample in a study of blood T cell repertoires in COVID-19. Using immunoSEQ multiplex PCR, the repertoire was profiled, and TCRdb retains in-frame clones only, with some absent. The sample comprises more than 45,000 clones, about four fifths of which are singletons, and around 5.1% rests with the top ten. The sequencing input was peripheral blood. Every receptor here comes from a human donor in a cohort sampled during active COVID-19. CDR3s include the opening cysteine and the closing phenylalanine or tryptophan. A D gene is named only where the DNA matches it firmly. The listing skips clone size in some rows; elsewhere it reads once, few, many or a size class.

>TRBJ2-3|.|TRBV6-5|TRBD2
CASSYSGRASDTQYF
TGTGCCAGCAGTTATAGCGGGAGGGCCTCAGATACGCAGTATTTT
>TRBJ1-4|.|TRBV7-8|.
CASSPRGGTNEKLFF
TGTGCCAGCAGCCCCCGGGGGGGTACTAATGAAAAACTGTTTTTT
>TRBJ2-1|.|TRBV7-2|TRBD2
CASSLRLAGTPRDEQFF
TGTGCCAGCAGCTTGCGACTAGCGGGCACTCCCAGGGATGAGCAGTTCTTC
>TRBJ2-3|once|TRBV6-2/TRBV6-3|TRBD2
CASSYSYLAGGITDTQYF
TGTGCCAGCAGTTACTCCTACCTAGCGGGAGGGATCACAGATACGCAGTATTTT
>TRBJ2-7|.|TRBV19|TRBD1
CASSIRDSSYEQYF
TGTGCCAGTAGCATCAGGGACAGCTCCTACGAGCAGTACTTC
>TRBJ2-1|.|TRBV28|.
CASSYSRNEQFF
TGTGCCAGCAGCTATTCTCGCAATGAGCAGTTCTTC
>TRBJ1-1|.|TRBV18|TRBD1
CASSPWTGVNTEAFF
TGTGCCAGCTCACCTTGGACAGGAGTGAACACTGAAGCTTTCTTT
>TRBJ1-1|.|TRBV5-1|TRBD1
CASSAGQHSAFF
TGCGCCAGCAGCGCGGGACAGCACTCCGCTTTCTTT
>TRBJ1-2|once|TRBV20-1|.
CSARAPSGYTF
TGCAGTGCTAGGGCCCCTTCCGGCTACACCTTC
>TRBJ2-7|.|TRBV7-8|TRBD2
CASSSGNFLLAGEGYEQYF
TGTGCCAGCAGCAGCGGAAATTTCTTACTAGCGGGAGAAGGCTACGAGCAGTACTTC
>TRBJ1-1|.|TRBV4-2|TRBD1
CASSQDTGTGDTEAFF
TGTGCCAGCAGCCAAGACACCGGGACAGGGGACACTGAAGCTTTCTTT
>TRBJ1-6|.|TRBV3-1/TRBV3-2|.
CASRVRGNNSPLHF
TGTGCCAGCAGGGTCAGGGGCAATAATTCACCCCTCCACTTT
>TRBJ2-7|.|TRBV2|.
CASSGTGFYEQYF
TGTGCCAGCAGTGGGACGGGATTCTACGAGCAGTACTTC
>TRBJ1-1|.|TRBV7-6|TRBD1
CASSWGQGLMNTEAFF
TGTGCCAGCAGTTGGGGACAGGGTCTCATGAACACTGAAGCTTTCTTT
>TRBJ2-7|.|TRBV7-2|TRBD2
CASSLAGGPHEQYF
TGTGCCAGCAGCCTAGCGGGAGGGCCCCACGAGCAGTACTTC
>TRBJ1-2|.|TRBV19|.
CASSIFPGGYTF
TGTGCCAGTAGTATATTTCCGGGGGGCTACACCTTC
>TRBJ2-3|.|TRBV28|.
CASSRGDTQYF
TGTGCCAGCAGTCGAGGGGATACGCAGTATTTT
>TRBJ1-5|.|TRBV2|.
CASSREPDQPQHF
TGTGCCAGCAGCAGGGAACCTGATCAGCCCCAGCATTTT
>TRBJ2-7|.|TRBV3-1/TRBV3-2|TRBD1
CASSPGGSFYEQYF
TGTGCCAGCAGCCCAGGGGGAAGTTTCTACGAGCAGTACTTC
>TRBJ2-1|.|TRBV6-2/TRBV6-3|.
CASSFGGSSYNEQFF
TGTGCCAGCAGTTTTGGTGGGAGCTCCTACAATGAGCAGTTCTTC
>TRBJ2-1|once|TRBV12-3/TRBV12-4|.
CASSFEPLEGFF
TGTGCCAGCAGTTTTGAACCGTTAGAGGGGTTCTTC
>TRBJ1-1|.|TRBV5-1|.
CASSRGHFGTEAFF
TGCGCCAGCTCTCGGGGTCATTTTGGCACTGAAGCTTTCTTT
>TRBJ1-2|.|TRBV27|TRBD1
CASGLGQSYGYTF
TGTGCCAGTGGCTTGGGACAGAGCTATGGCTACACCTTC
>TRBJ1-1|few|TRBV5-1|TRBD1
CASSLGGQGNTEAFF
TGCGCCAGCAGCCTAGGGGGACAGGGGAACACTGAAGCTTTCTTT
>TRBJ2-3|.|TRBV24-1|TRBD1
CATSAGRGPTDTQYF
TGTGCCACCAGTGCAGGCAGGGGGCCTACAGATACGCAGTATTTT
>TRBJ1-1|once|TRBV19|TRBD1
CASSADRGVDTEAFF
TGTGCCAGTAGTGCGGACAGGGGAGTTGACACTGAAGCTTTCTTT
>TRBJ2-7|.|TRBV10-3|TRBD1
CAISRQGTGSYEQYF
TGTGCCATCAGTCGACAGGGAACGGGCTCCTACGAGCAGTACTTC
>TRBJ2-7|once|TRBV30|.
CAWSNDYVNEQYF
TGTGCCTGGAGTAATGACTACGTTAACGAGCAGTACTTC
>TRBJ1-5|.|TRBV5-1|.
CASSLEGDAQPQHF
TGCGCCAGCAGCTTGGAGGGGGATGCTCAGCCCCAGCATTTT
>TRBJ2-7|.|TRBV15|TRBD2
CATSRDAREGGEQYF
TGTGCCACCAGCAGAGATGCGCGGGAGGGTGGCGAGCAGTACTTC
>TRBJ1-3|.|TRBV9|.
CASSVPSHTIYF
TGTGCCAGCAGCGTTCCCAGTCACACCATATATTTT
>TRBJ2-7|.|TRBV16|.
CASSQSLNSPSKYF
TGTGCCAGCAGCCAATCTCTAAACAGCCCGAGCAAGTACTTC
>TRBJ2-7|once|TRBV19|TRBD1
CASSMAGGHEQYF
TGTGCCAGTAGTATGGCAGGGGGCCACGAGCAGTACTTC
>TRBJ1-4|.|TRBV6-6|.
CASRPRVTNEKLFF
TGTGCCAGTAGGCCCAGGGTAACTAATGAAAAACTGTTTTTT
>TRBJ2-3|.|TRBV23-1|.
CASSQSWKGTSTDTQYF
TGCGCCAGCAGTCAATCGTGGAAGGGGACTAGCACAGATACGCAGTATTTT
>TRBJ2-6|.|TRBV11-2|TRBD1
CASSLRGTGYSGANVLTF
TGTGCCAGCAGCTTACGTGGGACAGGATACTCTGGGGCCAACGTCCTGACTTTC
>TRBJ1-6|.|TRBV7-2|TRBD1
CASSPGGTDNSPLHF
TGTGCCAGCAGCCCCGGAGGGACAGATAATTCACCCCTCCACTTT
>TRBJ1-1|.|TRBV11-2|TRBD1
CASSGPGGISTEAFF
TGTGCCAGCAGCGGGCCAGGGGGCATCAGCACTGAAGCTTTCTTT
>TRBJ2-7|.|TRBV6-5|.
CASRRSAGREQYF
TGTGCCAGCAGAAGATCTGCGGGCCGCGAGCAGTACTTC
>TRBJ1-2|.|TRBV28|TRBD1
CASSPHGTGLYGYTF
TGTGCCAGCAGTCCCCACGGGACAGGGCTGTATGGCTACACCTTC
>TRBJ1-4|.|TRBV7-2|TRBD1
CASSAHRGNNEKLFF
TGTGCCAGCAGCGCTCACAGGGGCAATAATGAAAAACTGTTTTTT
>TRBJ1-1|.|TRBV19|.
CASSFAVLNTEAFF
TGTGCCAGTAGCTTCGCGGTCTTGAACACTGAAGCTTTCTTT
>TRBJ2-6|.|TRBV5-5|.
CASSLLQFSGANVLTF
TGTGCCAGCAGCTTGTTACAATTCTCTGGGGCCAACGTCCTGACTTTC
>TRBJ2-7|.|TRBV5-1|TRBD1
CASSLEQGRGLYEQYF
TGCGCCAGCAGCTTGGAACAGGGGCGCGGCCTCTACGAGCAGTACTTC
>TRBJ2-7|.|TRBV27|TRBD2
CASSDIAGGGYEQYF
TGTGCCAGCAGCGATATAGCGGGAGGTGGCTACGAGCAGTACTTC
>TRBJ2-2|.|TRBV28|TRBD2
CASALAGGAGTGELFF
TGTGCCAGCGCACTAGCGGGAGGGGCGGGCACCGGGGAGCTGTTTTTT
>TRBJ1-3|.|TRBV7-9|.
CASSPTGTPLDTIYF
TGTGCCAGCAGCCCGACCGGGACACCCTTAGACACCATATATTTT
>TRBJ1-5|.|TRBV18|TRBD1
CASSPRPGTVNQPQHF
TGTGCCAGCTCACCAAGACCCGGGACAGTAAATCAGCCCCAGCATTTT